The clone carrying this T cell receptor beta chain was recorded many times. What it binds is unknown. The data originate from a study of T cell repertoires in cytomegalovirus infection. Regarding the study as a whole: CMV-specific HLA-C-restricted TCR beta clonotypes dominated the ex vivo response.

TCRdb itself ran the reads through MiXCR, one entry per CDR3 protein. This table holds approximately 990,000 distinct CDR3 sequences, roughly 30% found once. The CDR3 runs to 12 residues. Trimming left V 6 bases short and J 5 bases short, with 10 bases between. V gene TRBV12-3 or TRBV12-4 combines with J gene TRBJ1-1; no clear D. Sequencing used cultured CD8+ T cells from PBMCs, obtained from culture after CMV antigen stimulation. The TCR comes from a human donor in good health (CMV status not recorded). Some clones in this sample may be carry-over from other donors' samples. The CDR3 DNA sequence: TGTGCCAGCAGGATTGGGGAAACTGAAGCTTTCTTT. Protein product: CASRIGETEAFF.